Following are 31 T cell receptor beta chains from one sample sequenced in a study of T cells in Graves' hyperthyroidism and ophthalmopathy. RNA transcripts provided the source from which TCR beta CDR3 regions were amplified. The HTBI primer set drove a first-round RT-PCR of the TCR CDR3. MiXCR was run by TCRdb on the multiplex PCR reads, yielding one entry per CDR3 protein. Of fewer than 900,000 distinct CDR3 sequences listed, over 15% are singletons. The source material was blood. The receptors were gathered from a man aged 18 to 35 with Graves' hyperthyroidism.

As to this clonotype: The junction departs from germline at one end; a sequencing error may be responsible. The chain has TRBV27 and TRBJ2-2, with TRBD2 matching 12 bases. The CDR3 spans 15 residues. CDR1 is MNHEY and CDR2 is SMNVEV in the germline V gene (reference sequence). The CDR3 sequence is CANSLLAGGAGELFF. CDR3 DNA sequence: TGTGCCAACAGTCTGCTAGCGGGAGGGGCCGGGGAGCTGTTTTTT.

The chain is built from TRBV4-2 and TRBJ2-7; D is possibly TRBD2 (6 bases). CDR3 length: 15 residues. V lost 4 bases and J lost 4, with 17 bases in between. Per the germline V gene, CDR1 is LGHNA and CDR2 is YNFKEQ. The CDR3 loop reads CASSPYLGGLYEQYF. The CDR3 DNA reads TGTGCCAGCAGCCCATACCTGGGAGGCTTGTACGAGCAGTACTTC.

V gene TRBV5-1 combines with J gene TRBJ2-1; 8 nucleotides line up with TRBD1. The CDR3 contains 15 residues. Trimming at V came to 4 bases and at J to 1 base, leaving 4 bases not matched to a gene. The germline gives CDR1 SGHRS, CDR2 YFSETQ. Here the CDR3 DNA reads TGCGCCAGCAGCAGAGGACAGGGATCCTACAATGAGCAGTTCTTC. This sequence encodes CASSRGQGSYNEQFF.

This clonotype was detected many times. The rearrangement links TRBV3-1 to TRBJ2-7, with 12 bases identical to TRBD2. V lost 6 bases to trimming and J lost 5 bases; unmatched junction nucleotides: 5. This CDR3 comprises 14 residues. Germline CDR1 reads LGHDT; CDR2 reads YNNKEL (reference sequence). The CDR3 sequence is CASSPTSGSDEQYF. CDR3 DNA sequence: TGTGCCAGCAGTCCGACTAGCGGGAGCGACGAGCAGTACTTC.

The V gene is TRBV19, the J gene TRBJ2-5; D gene ambiguous. V was cut by 5 bases and J by 5 bases, with 18 bases left in between. Germline CDR1 and CDR2: LNHDA and SQIVND (reference sequence). This CDR3 region has 15 residues. CDR3 nucleotides: TGTGCCAGTAGTGCCCGGACGGGCTTTGGGGAGACCCAGTACTTC. Translating gives CASSARTGFGETQYF.

This clonotype was recorded at least ten times. The gene calls are TRBV15 and TRBJ1-4; 8 nucleotides align to TRBD1. The CDR3 runs to 14 residues. The V gene's germline CDR1 is LNHNV and CDR2 YYDKDF (reference sequence). V trimming: 8 bases; J trimming: 8 bases; junction bases outside the gene matches: 10. The CDR3 region is CATRTPDRAEKLFF. CDR3 DNA sequence: TGTGCCACCCGTACTCCGGACAGGGCGGAAAAACTGTTTTTT.

This clonotype was seen at least ten times. The chain carries TRBV2 and TRBJ2-2; 11 nucleotides align to TRBD2. The CDR3 extends over 15 amino acids. The germline V gene has CDR1 SNHLY and CDR2 FYNNEI. The V segment lost 2 bases and the J segment 6 bases; nucleotides outside the gene matches: 2. The CDR3 is CASSERTSGPGELFF. The CDR3, as DNA: TGTGCCAGCAGTGAAAGGACTAGCGGGCCCGGGGAGCTGTTTTTT.

This clonotype occurred many times. In DNA, the CDR3 is TGTGCCAGCACCATGGGGCAGGCCAAAAACATTCAGTACTTC. Protein: CASTMGQAKNIQYF. This chain connects TRBV6-2 or TRBV6-3 to TRBJ2-4, with a tentative D call TRBD1 (5 bases). Germline V gene sequence: CDR1 MNHEY, CDR2 SVGEGT. Trimming stripped 7 bases from V and 1 base from J, with 11 bases between. The CDR3 has 14 residues.

The CDR3 coding sequence is TGTGCCATCAGTGAGCCAACTACAGGGGGCACTGGGGCCAACGTCCTGACTTTC. This sequence encodes CAISEPTTGGTGANVLTF. V and J are TRBV10-3 and TRBJ2-6; TRBD1 agrees at 9 bases. The germline gives CDR1 ENHRY, CDR2 SYGVKD. The CDR3 loop spans 18 amino acids. V lost 2 bases to trimming and J lost 2 bases; unmatched junction nucleotides: 7.

This clonotype was seen many times. The CDR3 region is CSASNQGGRGYTF. The CDR3 DNA follows: TGCAGTGCAAGTAATCAGGGCGGGAGAGGCTACACCTTC. The chain couples TRBV20-1 to TRBJ1-2; perhaps TRBD1 as D (5 bases). The germline V gene encodes CDR1 DFQATT and CDR2 SNEGSKA (reference sequence). This CDR3 spans 13 amino acids. Trimming took 6 bases from V and 8 from J, leaving 19 bases between them.

This clonotype was seen a few times. J is TRBJ2-7 and V is TRBV5-4, with TRBD2 as a possible D gene (6 bases). Trimming removed 4 bases from V and 1 base from J, with 12 bases in between. From germline, CDR1 is SGHNT and CDR2 YYREEE (reference sequence). CDR3 size: 14 residues. CDR3 residues: CASSQKGTSYEQYF. The CDR3 nucleotides are TGTGCCAGCAGCCAAAAAGGGACTTCCTACGAGCAGTACTTC.

There are many counts of this clonotype. V and J are TRBV7-9 and TRBJ2-7, with D unresolved. The CDR3 contains 13 residues. Between the trimmed V and J ends, which lost 1 base and 2 bases, there was a span of 6 bases. Germline CDR1 and CDR2: SEHNR and FQNEAQ (reference sequence). CDR3 residues: CASSLVSPYEQYF. The CDR3, as DNA: TGTGCCAGCAGCTTAGTCAGCCCCTACGAGCAGTACTTC. The entire variable domain, with the rest obtained from reference TRBV7-9 and TRBJ2-7, is as follows: DTGVSQNPRHKITKRGQNVTFRCDPISEHNRLYWYRQTLGQGPEFLTYFQNEAQLEKSRLLSDRFSAERPKGSFSTLEIQRTEQGDSAMYLCASSLVSPYEQYFGPGTRLTVT.

A few counts support this clonotype. The chain recombines TRBV5-1 with TRBJ2-2; D ambiguous. The CDR3 contains 16 residues. The germline V gene encodes CDR1 SGHRS and CDR2 YFSETQ. Trimming took off 0 bases at V and 0 bases at J, with 9 bases between the two ends. The CDR3 spells CASSLGFKANTGELFF. The CDR3 nucleotides are TGCGCCAGCAGCTTGGGATTTAAGGCGAACACCGGGGAGCTGTTTTTT. The entire variable domain, with the rest obtained from reference TRBV5-1 and TRBJ2-2, is as follows: KAGVTQTPRYLIKTRGQQVTLSCSPISGHRSVSWYQQTPGQGLQFLFEYFSETQRNKGNFPGRFSGRQFSNSRSEMNVSTLELGDSALYLCASSLGFKANTGELFFGEGSRLTVL.

The rearrangement uses TRBV28 and TRBJ2-4; tentative D call: TRBD2 (5 bases). Germline V gene lookup returns CDR1 MDHEN and CDR2 SYDVKM. Deletions cut 6 bases from V and 7 bases from J, with 13 bases between. The CDR3 loop spans 13 amino acids. CDR3 sequence (DNA): TGTGCCAGCAGAGGAGCGGATTCCAACATTCAGTACTTC. Translation: CASRGADSNIQYF.

The CDR3 sequence is CASSKTYRDRGETQYF. The CDR3 region has the DNA TGTGCCAGCAGCAAGACATACCGGGACAGGGGGGAGACCCAGTACTTC. V is TRBV7-9 and J is TRBJ2-5, with TRBD1 matching over 11 bases. This CDR3 has 16 amino acids. CDR1 and CDR2 from the germline V gene are SEHNR and FQNEAQ (reference sequence). V dropped 5 bases and J dropped 5; count of bases not matched to a gene: 10.

The rearrangement joins TRBV6-5 to TRBJ2-7; D ambiguous. Germline CDR1 MNHEY, CDR2 SVGAGI. Trimming pared 5 bases from V and 0 bases from J, leaving 14 bases between. The CDR3 runs 15 residues. CDR3 DNA sequence: TGTGCCAGCAGTAACCCCCCACGTAGCTCCTACGAGCAGTACTTC. Amino acids: CASSNPPRSSYEQYF.

V gene TRBV15 combines with J gene TRBJ2-1; 7 nucleotides line up with TRBD1. Trimming removed 2 bases from V and 8 bases from J; junction bases left unmatched: 6. The CDR3 sequence is 14 residues long. The germline gives CDR1 LNHNV, CDR2 YYDKDF (reference sequence). CDR3 DNA: TGTGCCACCAGCAGAATTGGACAGGTCCATGAGCAGTTCTTC. This translates into CATSRIGQVHEQFF.

This clonotype has a count of ten or more. V usage is TRBV7-9 and J usage is TRBJ2-1, with D perhaps matching TRBD2 (6 bases). This CDR3 has 15 amino acids. Trimming left V 5 bases short and J 6 bases short, with 17 bases between. The V gene's germline CDR1 is SEHNR and CDR2 FQNEAQ (reference sequence). The CDR3, as DNA: TGTGCCAGCAGCCCTGGCCTCCGGGGAGGCAATGAGCAGTTCTTC. Amino acids: CASSPGLRGGNEQFF.

This clonotype was recorded at least ten times. The rearrangement uses TRBV7-9 and TRBJ2-1; the match to TRBD2 covers 7 bases. CDR1 SEHNR and CDR2 FQNEAQ come from the germline V gene (reference sequence). The J segment lost 4 bases and the V segment lost 0 bases, leaving 9 bases of the junction unmatched. The CDR3 contains 17 residues. This CDR3 reads CASSLALRGSGYNEQFF. CDR3 DNA: TGTGCCAGCAGCTTAGCGCTTCGCGGGAGCGGGTACAATGAGCAGTTCTTC. Complete variable domain (other parts from reference TRBV7-9 and TRBJ2-1): DTGVSQNPRHKITKRGQNVTFRCDPISEHNRLYWYRQTLGQGPEFLTYFQNEAQLEKSRLLSDRFSAERPKGSFSTLEIQRTEQGDSAMYLCASSLALRGSGYNEQFFGPGTRLTVL.

A word on this clonotype: One junction end does not reproduce the germline sequence, and a read error may be involved. The chain joins TRBV28 to TRBJ1-4, with D maybe TRBD1 (6 bases). Germline V gene sequence: CDR1 MDHEN, CDR2 SYDVKM. CDR3 length equals 14 residues. CDR3: CASSRGTPNERLFF. The DNA of the CDR3 is TGTGCCAGCAGTCGCGGGACACCTAATGAAAGACTGTTTTTT.

This clonotype was counted a single time. The chain carries TRBV15 and TRBJ1-5; the D gene is possibly TRBD1 (5 bases). The CDR3 consists of 15 residues. The germline CDR1 and CDR2 sequences are LNHNV and YYDKDF (reference sequence). The ends were cut back, 2 bases at V and 10 bases at J, with 18 bases in the middle. The CDR3 sequence: CATSRSPGAFNPQHF. The CDR3 DNA is TGTGCCACCAGCAGATCCCCCGGGGCCTTTAATCCCCAGCATTTT. Drawing the rest from reference TRBV15 and TRBJ1-5, the complete variable domain is DAMVIQNPRYQVTQFGKPVTLSCSQTLNHNVMYWYQQKSSQAPKLLFHYYDKDFNNEADTPDNFQSRRPNTSFCFLDIRSPGLGDTAMYLCATSRSPGAFNPQHFGDGTRLSIL.

This clonotype was found many times. This chain links TRBV6-1 with TRBJ1-2; TRBD1 is a possible D gene (5 bases). Germline V CDR1 and CDR2: MNHNS, SASEGT. The length of the CDR3 is 13 residues. Trimming removed 1 base from V and 8 bases from J, with 11 bases in between. CDR3 sequence: CASSEGGIWGYTF. In DNA form, the CDR3 reads TGTGCCAGCAGTGAAGGGGGGATATGGGGCTACACCTTC.

This clonotype has a count of ten or more. This chain joins TRBV11-2 and TRBJ2-1; 11 nucleotides line up with TRBD1. Trimming took 4 bases from V and 10 from J; bases not matched to a gene: 9. This CDR3 contains 15 residues. CDR1 is SGHAT, CDR2 FQNNGV, per germline. The CDR3 DNA reads as TGTGCCAGCAGCTCCTCCGGGACAGGGGGTTGGGAGCAGTTCTTC. Protein product: CASSSSGTGGWEQFF.

Concerning this clonotype itself: This sequence may be a read error, since a much larger clone differs from it by one base. The chain employs TRBV6-2 or TRBV6-3 and TRBJ2-7; 9 bases line up with TRBD2. V shed 0 bases and J 2 bases; nucleotides not matched to a gene: 5. Looked up from germline, CDR1 is MNHEY and CDR2 is SVGEGT. This CDR3 region has 16 residues. The CDR3 protein is CASSYSSGLATYEQYF. The CDR3 DNA reads TGTGCCAGCAGTTACTCGTCCGGACTAGCGACCTACGAGCAGTACTTC.

This clonotype was counted many times. The V and J genes are TRBV20-1 and TRBJ2-7; D perhaps matches TRBD1 (5 bases). The CDR3 has 13 amino acids. The germline V and J ends were trimmed by 1 base and 3 bases, with 10 bases remaining between them. Germline V CDR1 and CDR2: DFQATT, SNEGSKA (reference sequence). The CDR3 DNA follows: TGCAGTGCTAGAGGGGGCGAGAACTACGAGCAGTACTTC. Residues: CSARGGENYEQYF.

This clonotype occurred a few times. The V and J genes are TRBV7-2 and TRBJ2-1; possibly TRBD2 for D (6 bases). Deletions cut 4 bases from V and 9 bases from J, with 16 bases between. Looked up from germline, CDR1 is SGHTA and CDR2 is FQGNSA. This CDR3 contains 14 residues. The CDR3 loop reads CASSWVAEGAEQFF. The DNA for the CDR3 is TGTGCCAGCAGCTGGGTAGCGGAGGGCGCTGAGCAGTTCTTC.

In this sample, this clonotype turned up many times. The rearrangement uses TRBV28 and TRBJ2-7, with D perhaps matching TRBD1 or TRBD2 (5 bases each). CDR1 is MDHEN, CDR2 SYDVKM, per germline. The CDR3 extends over 13 amino acids. The V gene lost 11 bases and the J gene lost 3 bases, with 17 bases spanning the gap. CDR3 sequence: CACLGRDSYEQYF. Written as DNA, the CDR3 is TGTGCCTGCCTGGGGAGAGACAGCTACGAGCAGTACTTC. The full variable domain, its missing parts supplied by reference TRBV28 and TRBJ2-7, is DVKVTQSSRYLVKRTGEKVFLECVQDMDHENMFWYRQDPGLGLRLIYFSYDVKMKEKGDIPEGYSVSREKKERFSLILESASTNQTSMYLCACLGRDSYEQYFGPGTRLTVT.

The rearrangement links TRBV20-1 to TRBJ2-1, with 9 bases that match TRBD2. This CDR3 has 14 amino acids. CDR1 is DFQATT and CDR2 is SNEGSKA in the germline V gene (reference sequence). V was clipped by 2 bases and J by 5 bases; unmatched bases: 4. The CDR3 DNA sequence: TGCAGTGCTAGACCTAGCGGGACCAACAATGAGCAGTTCTTC. It translates to CSARPSGTNNEQFF.

The chain has TRBV29-1 and TRBJ2-5; D gene ambiguous. The V end was cut by 8 bases, the J end by 5 bases, with 15 bases between. The CDR3 has 12 amino acids. The germline CDR1 and CDR2 sequences are SQVTM and ANQGSEA. CDR3 sequence (DNA): TGCAGCATGGGTGGGTTTGACGAGACCCAGTACTTC. This gives the protein CSMGGFDETQYF. The full variable domain, rest sourced from reference TRBV29-1 and TRBJ2-5, is SAVISQKPSRDICQRGTSLTIQCQVDSQVTMMFWYRQQPGQSLTLIATANQGSEATYESGFVIDKFPISRPNLTFSTLTVSNMSPEDSSIYLCSMGGFDETQYFGPGTRLLVL.

In its sample, this clonotype was seen many times. This chain links TRBV2 with TRBJ1-4; D may be TRBD1 (5 bases). CDR1 is SNHLY, CDR2 FYNNEI, per germline. Trimming shortened V by 7 bases and J by 3 bases, and 9 bases separated the two germline ends. The CDR3 totals 13 residues. In nucleotides, the CDR3 is TGTGCCAGCAACAGGATACCTAATGAAAAACTGTTTTTT. This encodes CASNRIPNEKLFF. Full variable domain (outside the CDR3, taken from reference TRBV2 and TRBJ1-4): EPEVTQTPSHQVTQMGQEVILRCVPISNHLYFYWYRQILGQKVEFLVSFYNNEISEKSEIFDDQFSVERPDGSNFTLKIRSTKLEDSAMYFCASNRIPNEKLFFGSGTQLSVL.

In this sample, this clonotype turned up many times. The J gene is TRBJ2-1, the V gene TRBV2; D is undetermined. This CDR3 contains 13 residues. Germline V gene sequence: CDR1 SNHLY, CDR2 FYNNEI. With 3 bases removed from V and 9 bases from J, the gap between germline ends came to 12 bases. CDR3 sequence reads: CASSELRVGEQFF. The CDR3 coding sequence is TGTGCCAGCAGTGAGTTACGGGTAGGTGAGCAGTTCTTC.